The clone carrying this T cell receptor beta chain was observed a handful of times. A universal primer site came from template switching; cDNA carried unique molecular identifiers. TCRdb independently ran MiXCR on the 5' RACE reads; one entry per CDR3 protein. The sample has approximately 500,000 distinct CDR3 sequences, 13% to 15% seen once. The J segment lost 7 bases and the V segment lost 5 bases, leaving 9 bases of the junction unmatched. This CDR3 region has 15 residues. Germline-derived CDR1 and CDR2 are MNHNS and SASEGT. This sample stems from a study of identical twins. A further study also used this sample, focusing on yellow fever vaccine responses in identical twins. Turning to that study: Reports say the vaccine T cell response in twins looked partly convergent and partly personalized.

The specimen sequenced was CD4+ T cells sorted from blood. The chain joins TRBV6-1 to TRBJ2-2; 8 nucleotides agree with TRBD1. This sequence was found in a woman between 18 and 29 years old in good health. The DNA of the CDR3 is TGTGCCAGCAGTCATGGGAGGACAGGGAACGGGGAGCTGTTTTTT. Its protein product is CASSHGRTGNGELFF.